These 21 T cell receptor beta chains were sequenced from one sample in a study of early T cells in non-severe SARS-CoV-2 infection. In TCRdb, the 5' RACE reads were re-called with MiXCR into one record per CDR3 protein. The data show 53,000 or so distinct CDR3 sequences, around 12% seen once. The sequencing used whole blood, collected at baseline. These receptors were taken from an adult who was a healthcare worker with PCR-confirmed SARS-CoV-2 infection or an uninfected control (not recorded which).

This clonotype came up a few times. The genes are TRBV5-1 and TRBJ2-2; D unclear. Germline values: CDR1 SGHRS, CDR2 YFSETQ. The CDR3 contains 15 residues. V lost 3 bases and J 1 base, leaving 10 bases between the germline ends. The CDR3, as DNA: TGCGCCAGCAGCTATGGGGATCTGAACACCGGGGAGCTGTTTTTT. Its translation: CASSYGDLNTGELFF.

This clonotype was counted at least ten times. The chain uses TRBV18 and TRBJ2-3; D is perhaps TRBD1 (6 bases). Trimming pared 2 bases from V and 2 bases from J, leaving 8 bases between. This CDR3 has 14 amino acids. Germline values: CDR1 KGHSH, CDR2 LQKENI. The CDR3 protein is CASSPGGYTDTQYF. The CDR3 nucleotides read TGTGCCAGCTCACCAGGGGGCTACACAGATACGCAGTATTTT.

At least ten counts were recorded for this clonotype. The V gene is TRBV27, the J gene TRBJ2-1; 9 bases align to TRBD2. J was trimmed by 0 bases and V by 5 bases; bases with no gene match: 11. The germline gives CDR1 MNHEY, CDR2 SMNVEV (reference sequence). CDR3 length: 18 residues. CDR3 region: CASSETDLAGSSYNEQFF. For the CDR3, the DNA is TGTGCCAGCAGTGAGACCGACCTAGCGGGGAGCTCCTACAATGAGCAGTTCTTC.

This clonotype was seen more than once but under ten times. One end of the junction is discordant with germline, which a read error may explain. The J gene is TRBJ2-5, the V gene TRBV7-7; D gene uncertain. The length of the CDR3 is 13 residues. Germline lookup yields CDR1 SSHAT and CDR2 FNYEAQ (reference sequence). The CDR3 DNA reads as TGTGCCAGCAGTTTAGGAAGGGTGGAGACCCAGTACTTC. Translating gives CASSLGRVETQYF.

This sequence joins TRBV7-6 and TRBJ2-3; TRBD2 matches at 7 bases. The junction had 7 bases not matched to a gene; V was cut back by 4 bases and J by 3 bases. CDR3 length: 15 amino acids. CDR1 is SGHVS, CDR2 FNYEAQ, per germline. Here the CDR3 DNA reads TGTGCCAGCAGCTCGACAGCGGGATTTACAGATACGCAGTATTTT. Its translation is CASSSTAGFTDTQYF.

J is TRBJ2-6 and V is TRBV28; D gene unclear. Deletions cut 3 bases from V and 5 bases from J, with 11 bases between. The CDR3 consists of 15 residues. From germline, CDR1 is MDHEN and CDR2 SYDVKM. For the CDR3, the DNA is TGTGCCAGCAGTTTTACGGCTCCCAGGGCCAACGTCCTGACTTTC. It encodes CASSFTAPRANVLTF.

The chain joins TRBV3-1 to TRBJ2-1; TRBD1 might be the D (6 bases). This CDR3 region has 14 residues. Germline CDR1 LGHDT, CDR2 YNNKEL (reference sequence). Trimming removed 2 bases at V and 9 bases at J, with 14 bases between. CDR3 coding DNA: TGTGCCAGCAGCCAACAAACAGGGTTAAGTGAGCAGTTCTTC. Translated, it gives CASSQQTGLSEQFF.

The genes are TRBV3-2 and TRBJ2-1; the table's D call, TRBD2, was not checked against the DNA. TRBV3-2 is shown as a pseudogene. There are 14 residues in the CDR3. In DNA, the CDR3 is TGTGCCAGCAGCCAAAACGGGCCTTACAATGAGCAGTTCTTC. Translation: CASSQNGPYNEQFF.

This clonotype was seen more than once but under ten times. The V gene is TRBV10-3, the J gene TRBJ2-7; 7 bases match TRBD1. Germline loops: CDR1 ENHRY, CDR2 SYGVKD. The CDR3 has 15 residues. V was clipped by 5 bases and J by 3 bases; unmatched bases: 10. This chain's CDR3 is CAISKGDSRVYEQYF. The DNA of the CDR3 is TGTGCCATCAGTAAGGGGGACAGTAGGGTCTACGAGCAGTACTTC.

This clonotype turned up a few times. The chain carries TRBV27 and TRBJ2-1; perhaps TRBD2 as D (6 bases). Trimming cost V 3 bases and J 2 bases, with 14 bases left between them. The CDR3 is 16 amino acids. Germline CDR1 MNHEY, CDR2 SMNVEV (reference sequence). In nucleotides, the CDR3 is TGTGCCAGCAGTTTGCCCGGGACTGGTACCTACAATGAGCAGTTCTTC. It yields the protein CASSLPGTGTYNEQFF.

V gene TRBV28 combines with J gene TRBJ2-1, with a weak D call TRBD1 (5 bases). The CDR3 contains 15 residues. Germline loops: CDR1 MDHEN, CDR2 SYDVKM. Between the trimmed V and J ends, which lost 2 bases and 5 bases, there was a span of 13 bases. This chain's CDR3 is CASSLQQGPDNEQFF. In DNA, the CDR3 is TGTGCCAGCAGTTTACAGCAGGGTCCCGACAATGAGCAGTTCTTC.

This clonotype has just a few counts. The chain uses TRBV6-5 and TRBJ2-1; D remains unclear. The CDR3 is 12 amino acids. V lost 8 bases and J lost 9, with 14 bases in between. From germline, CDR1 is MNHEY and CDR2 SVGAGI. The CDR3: CASENSLGEQFF. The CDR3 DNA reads TGTGCCAGCGAGAATAGCCTTGGTGAGCAGTTCTTC.

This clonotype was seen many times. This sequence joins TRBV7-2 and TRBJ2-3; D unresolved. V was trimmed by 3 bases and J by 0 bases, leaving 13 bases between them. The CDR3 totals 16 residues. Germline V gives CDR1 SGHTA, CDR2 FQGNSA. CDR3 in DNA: TGTGCCAGCAGCTTGAAGGGTAGCTACAGCACAGATACGCAGTATTTT. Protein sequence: CASSLKGSYSTDTQYF.

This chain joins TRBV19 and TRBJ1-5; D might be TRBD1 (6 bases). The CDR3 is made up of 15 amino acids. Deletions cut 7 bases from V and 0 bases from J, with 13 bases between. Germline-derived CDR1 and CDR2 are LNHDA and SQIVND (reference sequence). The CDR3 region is CASTSTGYSNQPQHF. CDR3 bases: TGTGCCAGTACCTCGACAGGATATAGCAATCAGCCCCAGCATTTT.

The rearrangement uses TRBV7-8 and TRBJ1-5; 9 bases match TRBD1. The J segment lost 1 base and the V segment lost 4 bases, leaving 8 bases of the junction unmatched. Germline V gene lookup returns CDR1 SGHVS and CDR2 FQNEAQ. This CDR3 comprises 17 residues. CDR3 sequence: CASSSPQGARSNQPQHF. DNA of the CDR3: TGTGCCAGCAGCTCTCCACAGGGGGCCCGCAGCAATCAGCCCCAGCATTTT.

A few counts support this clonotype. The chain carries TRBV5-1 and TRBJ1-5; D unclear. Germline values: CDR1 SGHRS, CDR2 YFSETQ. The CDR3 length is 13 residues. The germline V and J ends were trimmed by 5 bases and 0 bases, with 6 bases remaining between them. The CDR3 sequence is CASSPTSNQPQHF. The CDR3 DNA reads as TGCGCCAGCAGTCCGACTAGCAATCAGCCCCAGCATTTT.

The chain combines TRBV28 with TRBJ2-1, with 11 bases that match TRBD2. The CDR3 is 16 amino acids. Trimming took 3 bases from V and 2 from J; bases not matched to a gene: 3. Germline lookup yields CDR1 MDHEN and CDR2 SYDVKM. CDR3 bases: TGTGCCAGCAGTTTTTCGGGACTAGCGGCCTACAATGAGCAGTTCTTC. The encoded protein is CASSFSGLAAYNEQFF.

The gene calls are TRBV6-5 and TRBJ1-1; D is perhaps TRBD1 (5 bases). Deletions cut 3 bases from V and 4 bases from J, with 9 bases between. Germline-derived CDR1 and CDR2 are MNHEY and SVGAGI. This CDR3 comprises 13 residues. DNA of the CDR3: TGTGCCAGCAGTTATGGGGGGATCACTGAAGCTTTCTTT. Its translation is CASSYGGITEAFF.

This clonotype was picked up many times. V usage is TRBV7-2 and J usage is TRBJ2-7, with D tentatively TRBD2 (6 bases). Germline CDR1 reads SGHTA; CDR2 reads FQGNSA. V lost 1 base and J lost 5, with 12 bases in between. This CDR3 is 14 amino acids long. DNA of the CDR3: TGTGCCAGCAGCTTAGGCGGCGGGAAGGACGAGCAGTACTTC. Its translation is CASSLGGGKDEQYF.

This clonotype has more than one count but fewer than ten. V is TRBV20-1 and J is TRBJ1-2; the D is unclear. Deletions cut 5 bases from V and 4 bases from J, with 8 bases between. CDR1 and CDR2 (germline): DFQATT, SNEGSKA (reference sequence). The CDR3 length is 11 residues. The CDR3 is CSARVSYGYTF. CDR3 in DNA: TGCAGTGCTCGGGTTTCCTATGGCTACACCTTC.

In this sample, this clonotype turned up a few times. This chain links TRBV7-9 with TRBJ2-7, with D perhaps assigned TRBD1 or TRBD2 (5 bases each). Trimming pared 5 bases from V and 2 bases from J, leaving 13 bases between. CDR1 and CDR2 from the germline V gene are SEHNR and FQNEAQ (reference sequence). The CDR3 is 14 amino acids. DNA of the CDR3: TGTGCCAGCAGCCTACGGGGCGGAACCTACGAGCAGTACTTC. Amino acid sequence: CASSLRGGTYEQYF.